These 23 T cell receptor beta chains were sequenced from one sample in a study of cytomegalovirus exposure and HLA in healthy donors (dated by TCRdb to about 2017). The library relied on the immunoSEQ multiplex PCR assay. For the multiplex PCR, a mixture combining 60 forward primers for TCR Vbeta segments and 13 reverse primers for TCR Jbeta segments was used. The table was pulled from immuneACCESS by TCRdb, which kept in-frame rearrangements only. Such tables lose some clones; where checked, under half of the loss comes from unresolved V genes, and the rest has no known cause. In all, the sample holds approximately 100,000 clones, and under 80% of those were seen once. The ten largest clones take up around 3.8% of the sample. Source material: PBMCs. These receptors were taken from a woman in her fifties or sixties in good health and CMV-seropositive.

This chain joins TRBV30 and TRBJ2-7; a possible D gene is TRBD2 (6 bases). Germline V lookup: CDR1 GTSNPN, CDR2 SVGIG (reference sequence). The CDR3 contains 12 residues. Trimming took off 2 bases at V and 9 bases at J, with 14 bases between the two ends. As DNA, the CDR3 is TGTGCCTGGAGTCTAGGAGGGGAGTTGCAGTACTTC. The encoded protein is CAWSLGGELQYF. Full variable domain (missing parts from reference TRBV30 and TRBJ2-7): SQTIHQWPATLVQPVGSPLSLECTVEGTSNPNLYWYRQAAGRGLQLLFYSVGIGQISSEVPQNLSASRPQDRQFILSSKKLLLSDSGFYLCAWSLGGELQYFGPGTRLTVT.

This chain uses TRBV30 with TRBJ1-2, with a tentative D call TRBD1 (5 bases). Trimming stripped 2 bases from V and 4 bases from J, with 11 bases between. The CDR3 has 13 residues. CDR1 and CDR2 (germline): GTSNPN, SVGIG (reference sequence). The chain's CDR3 is CAWSRQGLYGYTF. Here the CDR3 DNA reads TGTGCCTGGAGTCGGCAGGGACTCTATGGCTACACCTTC.

This clone was observed a single time. The chain has TRBV7-6 and TRBJ2-1; 7 nucleotides agree with TRBD2. The CDR3 extends over 16 amino acids. Germline loops: CDR1 SGHVS, CDR2 FNYEAQ. The ends lost 2 bases at V and 0 bases at J; junction bases unmatched: 4. CDR3 sequence reads: CASSLRRESSYNEQFF. The CDR3, as DNA: TGTGCCAGCAGCTTAAGGCGGGAGAGCTCCTACAATGAGCAGTTCTTC.

The chain links TRBV29-1 to TRBJ2-3; possibly TRBD2 for D (5 bases). This CDR3 is built from 15 residues. V lost 7 bases and J 3 bases, leaving 20 bases between the germline ends. Germline V gene data show CDR1 as SQVTM and CDR2 as ANQGSEA. The chain's CDR3 is CSAQTRSTTTDTQYF. Written as DNA, the CDR3 is TGCAGCGCCCAAACTAGGAGTACTACGACAGATACGCAGTATTTT.

In DNA form, the CDR3 reads TGCAGCGTTACAGGGGGCTTAACGCAGTATTTT. Translated, it gives CSVTGGLTQYF. This rearrangement joins TRBV29-1 to TRBJ2-3; 9 nucleotides match TRBD1. J was trimmed by 9 bases and V by 5 bases; bases with no gene match: 3. The germline CDR1 and CDR2 sequences are SQVTM and ANQGSEA. This CDR3 is 11 amino acids long.

The genes are TRBV4-2 and TRBJ2-1; 11 bases line up with TRBD2. This CDR3 comprises 15 residues. V shed 5 bases and J 9 bases; nucleotides not matched to a gene: 9. Germline lookup yields CDR1 LGHNA and CDR2 YNFKEQ. The CDR3 region has the DNA TGTGCCAGCAGCGTATCTAGCGGGGGGTACGGTGAGCAGTTCTTC. Its protein product is CASSVSSGGYGEQFF.

This clone was observed a handful of times. This sequence joins TRBV7-9 and TRBJ2-7; 8 nucleotides agree with TRBD2. The CDR3 totals 15 residues. Germline trimming cut 1 base from V and 2 bases from J; bases unmatched to any gene: 4. Germline V gives CDR1 SEHNR, CDR2 FQNEAQ (reference sequence). The CDR3 DNA is TGTGCCAGCAGCTTAGAGGCGGGGGGTACCTACGAGCAGTACTTC. It encodes CASSLEAGGTYEQYF.

The genes are TRBV6-5 and TRBJ2-7, with 8 nucleotides matching TRBD1. There are 15 residues in the CDR3. V was clipped by 5 bases and J by 0 bases; unmatched bases: 6. Per germline, CDR1 MNHEY and CDR2 SVGAGI. Here the CDR3 reads CASSGVGQVSYEQYF. The CDR3 DNA reads as TGTGCCAGCAGTGGCGTGGGACAGGTCTCCTACGAGCAGTACTTC.

The chain carries TRBV6-5 and TRBJ1-4; 8 bases match TRBD1. The CDR3 length is 14 residues. Germline-derived CDR1 and CDR2 are MNHEY and SVGAGI. Trimming removed 6 bases from V and 5 bases from J; junction bases left unmatched: 5. CDR3 protein: CASRIRGLNEKLFF. The CDR3 region has the DNA TGTGCCAGCAGGATCAGGGGGCTCAATGAAAAACTGTTTTTT.

This sequence joins TRBV5-1 and TRBJ2-5, with D perhaps TRBD2 (5 bases). V lost 5 bases, J lost 4 bases, and 12 bases lay in between. The CDR3 is 13 residues long. The germline gives CDR1 SGHRS, CDR2 YFSETQ. The CDR3 loop is CASSLASTETQYF. Written as DNA, the CDR3 is TGCGCCAGCAGTTTAGCGTCTACAGAGACCCAGTACTTC.

This clone was seen a few times. CDR3 in DNA: TGTGCCAGCAGCTTAAGTCTCCAGGGCTCGAATGAGCAGTTCTTC. It encodes CASSLSLQGSNEQFF. The chain employs TRBV11-2 and TRBJ2-1; a weak D match, TRBD1 (5 bases). V lost 2 bases to trimming and J lost 7 bases, with 15 bases between them. The CDR3 contains 15 residues. CDR1 and CDR2 from the germline V gene are SGHAT and FQNNGV.

The genes are TRBV19 and TRBJ1-1; D not resolved. CDR3 length: 11 residues. Germline lookup yields CDR1 LNHDA and CDR2 SQIVND (reference sequence). Trimming cost V 2 bases and J 9 bases, with 7 bases left between them. DNA for the CDR3: TGTGCCAGTAGTATATTGTACAAAGCTTTCTTT. It is translated as CASSILYKAFF. Variable domain in full (rest from reference TRBV19 and TRBJ1-1): DGGITQSPKYLFRKEGQNVTLSCEQNLNHDAMYWYRQDPGQGLRLIYYSQIVNDFQKGDIAEGYSVSREKKESFPLTVTSAQKNPTAFYLCASSILYKAFFGQGTRLTVV.

A single count supports this clone. The V call is TRBV5-1, the J call TRBJ1-2; TRBD1 aligns across 7 bases. The CDR3 is made up of 13 amino acids. CDR1 is SGHRS, CDR2 YFSETQ, per germline. Trimming cost V 4 bases and J 2 bases; bases outside gene matches: 2. Here the CDR3 DNA reads TGCGCCAGCAGCCGGGACAGCAACTATGGCTACACCTTC. Its protein product is CASSRDSNYGYTF. Filled out from reference TRBV5-1 and TRBJ1-2, the complete variable domain reads KAGVTQTPRYLIKTRGQQVTLSCSPISGHRSVSWYQQTPGQGLQFLFEYFSETQRNKGNFPGRFSGRQFSNSRSEMNVSTLELGDSALYLCASSRDSNYGYTFGSGTRLTVV.

This clone was seen just once. The V gene is TRBV18, the J gene TRBJ2-5; 10 bases match TRBD1. In germline, CDR1 is KGHSH, CDR2 LQKENI. V shed 2 bases and J 5 bases; nucleotides not matched to a gene: 5. The CDR3 totals 15 residues. This CDR3 reads CASSPSRDRGETQYF. CDR3 nucleotides: TGTGCCAGCTCACCAAGTCGGGACAGGGGTGAGACCCAGTACTTC.

This clone appeared once. J is TRBJ2-1 and V is TRBV7-9; 8 positions agree with TRBD2. The CDR3 consists of 14 residues. J was trimmed by 7 bases and V by 1 base; bases with no gene match: 3. Germline V gives CDR1 SEHNR, CDR2 FQNEAQ (reference sequence). This CDR3 reads CASSLGSGGNEQFF. The CDR3 DNA reads as TGTGCCAGCAGCTTAGGGTCGGGGGGGAATGAGCAGTTCTTC.

The rearrangement uses TRBV27 and TRBJ2-5; TRBD2 aligns across 8 bases. The J call is uncertain, as TRBJ2-7 better fits the DNA end. The germline V gene has CDR1 MNHEY and CDR2 SMNVEV (reference sequence). CDR3 length: 15 amino acids. Written as DNA, the CDR3 is TGTGCCAGCAGTTGGTACGGGGGGGCCGGCTACGAGCAGTACTTC. Its translation is CASSWYGGAGYEQYF.

V is TRBV18 and J is TRBJ1-1; 7 bases line up with TRBD1. Trimming removed 3 bases from V and 4 bases from J; junction bases left unmatched: 5. There are 14 residues in the CDR3. Germline lookup yields CDR1 KGHSH and CDR2 LQKENI. In DNA form, the CDR3 reads TGTGCCAGCTCACCCGCAGGGGGGTTCACTGAAGCTTTCTTT. Translating gives CASSPAGGFTEAFF.

At least ten counts were recorded for this clone. The rearrangement links TRBV19 to TRBJ1-2; a possible D gene is TRBD1 (6 bases). Trimming shortened V by 3 bases and J by 4 bases, and 15 bases separated the two germline ends. The CDR3 contains 15 residues. Germline values: CDR1 LNHDA, CDR2 SQIVND (reference sequence). CDR3 DNA: TGTGCCAGTAGTATCCAGGGGCGTCAGGCCTATGGCTACACCTTC. Encoded protein: CASSIQGRQAYGYTF. The full variable domain, in which reference TRBV19 and TRBJ1-2 provide the parts outside the CDR3, is DGGITQSPKYLFRKEGQNVTLSCEQNLNHDAMYWYRQDPGQGLRLIYYSQIVNDFQKGDIAEGYSVSREKKESFPLTVTSAQKNPTAFYLCASSIQGRQAYGYTFGSGTRLTVV.

The rearrangement uses TRBV6-1 and TRBJ1-6, with no clear D. Germline V gene sequence: CDR1 MNHNS, CDR2 SASEGT. V shed 5 bases and J shed 9 bases, with 8 bases lying between them. The CDR3 runs to 12 residues. The CDR3 protein is CASSHPGSPLHF. CDR3 DNA: TGTGCCAGCAGTCACCCGGGTTCACCCCTCCACTTT.

This clone was counted a single time. V and J are TRBV14 and TRBJ2-3, with no clear D. The CDR3 is made up of 14 amino acids. Trimming pared 5 bases from V and 5 bases from J, leaving 14 bases between. CDR1 and CDR2 from the germline V gene are SGHDN and FVKESK. Here the CDR3 DNA reads TGTGCCAGCAGCTCCACACGACTTGAAGATACGCAGTATTTT. Protein sequence: CASSSTRLEDTQYF.

The rearrangement links TRBV7-9 to TRBJ2-7; D is ambiguous. Trimming took off 5 bases at V and 3 bases at J, with 11 bases between the two ends. Germline values: CDR1 SEHNR, CDR2 FQNEAQ (reference sequence). The CDR3 is made up of 13 amino acids. The CDR3 region is CASSVQEVYEQYF. DNA of the CDR3: TGTGCCAGCAGCGTCCAGGAAGTCTACGAGCAGTACTTC.

This sequence joins TRBV5-1 and TRBJ2-1, with 7 bases aligning to TRBD1. CDR3 length: 13 amino acids. With V trimmed by 4 bases and J by 5 bases, 3 bases remained unmatched. Germline V CDR1 and CDR2: SGHRS, YFSETQ. As DNA, the CDR3 is TGCGCCAGCAGCACCGGGACAGACAATGAGCAGTTCTTC. Its protein is CASSTGTDNEQFF.

The V and J genes are TRBV9 and TRBJ1-6; maybe TRBD1 (6 bases). Between the trimmed V and J ends, which lost 3 bases and 9 bases, there was a span of 16 bases. The CDR3 has 15 residues. Germline CDR1 SGDLS, CDR2 YYNGEE. CDR3 region: CASSGKQGVISPLHF. CDR3 nucleotides: TGTGCCAGCAGCGGAAAACAGGGCGTAATTTCACCCCTCCACTTT. Full variable domain (remainder filled in from reference TRBV9 and TRBJ1-6): DSGVTQTPKHLITATGQRVTLRCSPRSGDLSVYWYQQSLDQGLQFLIQYYNGEERAKGNILERFSAQQFPDLHSELNLSSLELGDSALYFCASSGKQGVISPLHFGNGTRLTVT.